This TCR beta chain was obtained from a study of neurological immune-mediated disorders. The study's findings and limits: The greatest degree of TCR clonal expansion was observed in HTLV-1-associated myelopathy, with the lowest in multiple sclerosis, below that of healthy controls. Across subjects, expanded clones had no CDR3 amino acid sequences in common, pointing to private repertoires in all groups.

This clonotype was counted at least ten times. Its antigen remains unidentified. Trimming cost V 1 base and J 6 bases, with 10 bases left between them. The germline V gene has CDR1 SEHNR and CDR2 FQNEAQ (reference sequence). This CDR3 region has 14 residues. A 10-nucleotide random UMI tagged transcripts in template-switch 5'RACE cDNA synthesis. TCRdb itself ran the 5' RACE reads through MiXCR, one entry per CDR3 protein. Of 25,000 to 35,000 distinct CDR3 sequences in the sample, 9% to 13% were seen once. The origin of this receptor is a woman aged 60-75 years in good health. Material for sequencing was PBMCs. The chain has TRBV7-9 and TRBJ1-5; unclear D gene. Here the CDR3 DNA reads TGTGCCAGCAGCTTAGGAGGGATGGGTCAGCCCCAGCATTTT. Translating it yields CASSLGGMGQPQHF.